One sample yielded the 6 T cell receptor beta chains listed below, sequenced in a study of T cell responses to AZD1222 COVID-19 vaccine. The repertoire was sequenced with immunoSEQ multiplex PCR; TCRdb's copy has only in-frame clones and lacks some. This sample has some 90,000 clones, with around 86% found just once. The material sequenced was peripheral blood, taken on day 0 of AZD1222 vaccination. The receptors come from an adult in good health.

J is TRBJ1-1 and V is TRBV7-9, with 7 nucleotides matching TRBD1. The J segment lost 3 bases and the V segment lost 5 bases, leaving 3 bases of the junction unmatched. Germline-derived CDR1 and CDR2 are SEHNR and FQNEAQ (reference sequence). This CDR3 has 13 amino acids. CDR3 sequence (DNA): TGTGCCAGCAGCCCTACAGGGGACACTGAAGCTTTCTTT. Translation gives CASSPTGDTEAFF.

V usage is TRBV7-9 and J usage is TRBJ1-4, with D possibly being TRBD1 (5 bases). CDR3 length: 16 amino acids. Per germline, CDR1 SEHNR and CDR2 FQNEAQ (reference sequence). The V gene lost 1 base and the J gene lost 3 bases, with 12 bases spanning the gap. DNA for the CDR3: TGTGCCAGCAGCTTAGAAATCGGACAAGCTAATGAAAAACTGTTTTTT. Its protein is CASSLEIGQANEKLFF.

This chain uses TRBV2 with TRBJ1-4; 8 bases line up with TRBD1. The CDR3 length is 15 residues. Germline loops: CDR1 SNHLY, CDR2 FYNNEI. V shed 2 bases and J 7 bases; nucleotides not matched to a gene: 6. This CDR3 reads CASSEQGAIGEKLFF. The CDR3 region has the DNA TGTGCCAGCAGTGAACAGGGGGCGATAGGTGAAAAACTGTTTTTT.

The chain employs TRBV4-1 and TRBJ2-3; TRBD2 matches 13 bases. This CDR3 has 17 residues. CDR1 and CDR2 (germline): MGHRA, YSYEKL. V gave up 0 bases and J gave up 5 bases; unmatched junction bases: 5. For the CDR3, the DNA is TGCGCCAGCAGCCAAGAAGGTCGGACTAGCGGGAGAGATACGCAGTATTTT. Translation: CASSQEGRTSGRDTQYF.

This clone was seen only a few times. The DNA of the CDR3 is TGCAGCGTTGCGGGGACTAGCGGCCTGGCCTCGGGATTGTCTGAGTTCTTC. Translation gives CSVAGTSGLASGLSEFF. The chain combines TRBV29-1 with TRBJ2-1; 11 nucleotides line up with TRBD2. The junction had 22 bases not matched to a gene; V was cut back by 4 bases and J by 14 bases. This CDR3 has 17 residues. The V gene's germline CDR1 is SQVTM and CDR2 ANQGSEA.

V gene TRBV7-8 combines with J gene TRBJ2-1; 9 positions agree with TRBD2. This CDR3 is built from 15 residues. The germline gives CDR1 SGHVS, CDR2 FQNEAQ. Trimming removed 4 bases from V and 2 bases from J; junction bases left unmatched: 3. The CDR3 DNA reads as TGTGCCAGCAGCTCTAGCGGGATGACCTACAATGAGCAGTTCTTC. As protein: CASSSSGMTYNEQFF.